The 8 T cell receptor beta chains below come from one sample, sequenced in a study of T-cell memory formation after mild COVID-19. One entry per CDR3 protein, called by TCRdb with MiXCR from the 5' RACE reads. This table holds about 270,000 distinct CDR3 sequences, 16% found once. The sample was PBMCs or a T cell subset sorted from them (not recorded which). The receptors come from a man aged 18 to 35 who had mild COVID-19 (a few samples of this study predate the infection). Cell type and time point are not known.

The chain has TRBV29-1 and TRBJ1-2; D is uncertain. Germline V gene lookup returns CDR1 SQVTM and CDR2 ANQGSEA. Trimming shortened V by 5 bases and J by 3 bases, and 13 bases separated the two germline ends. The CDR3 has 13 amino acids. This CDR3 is CSVWTGLDYGYTF. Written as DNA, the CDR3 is TGCAGCGTTTGGACCGGACTGGACTATGGCTACACCTTC.

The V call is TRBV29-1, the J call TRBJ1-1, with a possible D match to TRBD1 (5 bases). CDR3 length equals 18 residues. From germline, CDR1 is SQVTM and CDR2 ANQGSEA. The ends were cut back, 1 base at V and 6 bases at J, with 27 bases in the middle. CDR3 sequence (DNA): TGCAGCGTTGAAGTAGAGAAGCCGGGGGGTGTCCGTTATCCTGAAGCTTTCTTT. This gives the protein CSVEVEKPGGVRYPEAFF.

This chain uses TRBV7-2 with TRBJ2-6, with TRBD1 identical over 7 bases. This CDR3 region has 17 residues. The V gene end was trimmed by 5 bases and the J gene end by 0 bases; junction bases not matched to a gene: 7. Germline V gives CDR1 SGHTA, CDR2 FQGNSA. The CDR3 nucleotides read TGTGCCAGCAGCCCAGGACAGGACCGCTCTGGGGCCAACGTCCTGACTTTC. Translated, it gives CASSPGQDRSGANVLTF.

CDR3 in amino acids: CASSSPPRGPTYNEQFF. DNA for the CDR3: TGTGCCAGCAGCAGCCCCCCCAGGGGGCCGACCTACAATGAGCAGTTCTTC. The chain has TRBV21-1 and TRBJ2-1; the table's D call TRBD1 went unverified against the DNA. TRBV21-1 is a known pseudogene. This CDR3 has 17 residues.

This chain's CDR3 is CSAADRGQNTQYF. CDR3 in DNA: TGCAGTGCCGCGGACAGGGGGCAGAATACGCAGTATTTT. The rearrangement links TRBV20-1 to TRBJ2-3; TRBD1 aligns across 11 bases. The V and J ends lost 6 bases and 7 bases, in that order; junction bases with no gene match: 6. Germline values: CDR1 DFQATT, CDR2 SNEGSKA (reference sequence). The CDR3 has 13 amino acids.

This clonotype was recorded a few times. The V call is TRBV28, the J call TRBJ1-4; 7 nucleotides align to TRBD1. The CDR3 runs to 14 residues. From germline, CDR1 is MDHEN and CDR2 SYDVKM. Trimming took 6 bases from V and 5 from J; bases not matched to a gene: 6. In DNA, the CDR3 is TGTGCCAGCAGCACCGGGACAGTGAATGAAAAACTGTTTTTT. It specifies CASSTGTVNEKLFF.

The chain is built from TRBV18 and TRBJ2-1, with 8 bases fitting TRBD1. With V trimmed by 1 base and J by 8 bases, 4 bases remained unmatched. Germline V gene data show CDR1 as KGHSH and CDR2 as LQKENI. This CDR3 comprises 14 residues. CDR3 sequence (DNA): TGTGCCAGCTCACCACAGGACAGGGTTTATGAGCAGTTCTTC. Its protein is CASSPQDRVYEQFF.

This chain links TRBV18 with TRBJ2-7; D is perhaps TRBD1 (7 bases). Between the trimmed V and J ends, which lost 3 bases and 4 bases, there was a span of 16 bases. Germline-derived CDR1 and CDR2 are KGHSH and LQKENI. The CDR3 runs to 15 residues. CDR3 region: CASSPWQGGIYEQYV. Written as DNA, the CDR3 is TGTGCCAGCTCACCTTGGCAGGGGGGAATATACGAGCAGTACGTC.